This section outlines one TCR beta chain sequence together with its context. The data stem from a study of blood T cell repertoires in COVID-19. Generated by immunoSEQ multiplex PCR, the TCRdb table keeps only in-frame clones and is missing some. The table records about 180,000 clones, roughly 82% of them present only once. V lost 3 bases and J lost 0, with 10 bases in between. This CDR3 has 15 amino acids. From germline, CDR1 is MDHEN and CDR2 SYDVKM. The sample was PBMCs or T cells enriched from blood (not recorded which). The J gene is TRBJ2-3, the V gene TRBV28, with a tentative D call TRBD2 (5 bases). This sequence originates from a man aged 45-60 years who had recovered from COVID-19. The CDR3 is CASSFLSGSTDTQYF. For the CDR3, the DNA is TGTGCCAGCAGTTTTCTCAGCGGTAGCACAGATACGCAGTATTTT.